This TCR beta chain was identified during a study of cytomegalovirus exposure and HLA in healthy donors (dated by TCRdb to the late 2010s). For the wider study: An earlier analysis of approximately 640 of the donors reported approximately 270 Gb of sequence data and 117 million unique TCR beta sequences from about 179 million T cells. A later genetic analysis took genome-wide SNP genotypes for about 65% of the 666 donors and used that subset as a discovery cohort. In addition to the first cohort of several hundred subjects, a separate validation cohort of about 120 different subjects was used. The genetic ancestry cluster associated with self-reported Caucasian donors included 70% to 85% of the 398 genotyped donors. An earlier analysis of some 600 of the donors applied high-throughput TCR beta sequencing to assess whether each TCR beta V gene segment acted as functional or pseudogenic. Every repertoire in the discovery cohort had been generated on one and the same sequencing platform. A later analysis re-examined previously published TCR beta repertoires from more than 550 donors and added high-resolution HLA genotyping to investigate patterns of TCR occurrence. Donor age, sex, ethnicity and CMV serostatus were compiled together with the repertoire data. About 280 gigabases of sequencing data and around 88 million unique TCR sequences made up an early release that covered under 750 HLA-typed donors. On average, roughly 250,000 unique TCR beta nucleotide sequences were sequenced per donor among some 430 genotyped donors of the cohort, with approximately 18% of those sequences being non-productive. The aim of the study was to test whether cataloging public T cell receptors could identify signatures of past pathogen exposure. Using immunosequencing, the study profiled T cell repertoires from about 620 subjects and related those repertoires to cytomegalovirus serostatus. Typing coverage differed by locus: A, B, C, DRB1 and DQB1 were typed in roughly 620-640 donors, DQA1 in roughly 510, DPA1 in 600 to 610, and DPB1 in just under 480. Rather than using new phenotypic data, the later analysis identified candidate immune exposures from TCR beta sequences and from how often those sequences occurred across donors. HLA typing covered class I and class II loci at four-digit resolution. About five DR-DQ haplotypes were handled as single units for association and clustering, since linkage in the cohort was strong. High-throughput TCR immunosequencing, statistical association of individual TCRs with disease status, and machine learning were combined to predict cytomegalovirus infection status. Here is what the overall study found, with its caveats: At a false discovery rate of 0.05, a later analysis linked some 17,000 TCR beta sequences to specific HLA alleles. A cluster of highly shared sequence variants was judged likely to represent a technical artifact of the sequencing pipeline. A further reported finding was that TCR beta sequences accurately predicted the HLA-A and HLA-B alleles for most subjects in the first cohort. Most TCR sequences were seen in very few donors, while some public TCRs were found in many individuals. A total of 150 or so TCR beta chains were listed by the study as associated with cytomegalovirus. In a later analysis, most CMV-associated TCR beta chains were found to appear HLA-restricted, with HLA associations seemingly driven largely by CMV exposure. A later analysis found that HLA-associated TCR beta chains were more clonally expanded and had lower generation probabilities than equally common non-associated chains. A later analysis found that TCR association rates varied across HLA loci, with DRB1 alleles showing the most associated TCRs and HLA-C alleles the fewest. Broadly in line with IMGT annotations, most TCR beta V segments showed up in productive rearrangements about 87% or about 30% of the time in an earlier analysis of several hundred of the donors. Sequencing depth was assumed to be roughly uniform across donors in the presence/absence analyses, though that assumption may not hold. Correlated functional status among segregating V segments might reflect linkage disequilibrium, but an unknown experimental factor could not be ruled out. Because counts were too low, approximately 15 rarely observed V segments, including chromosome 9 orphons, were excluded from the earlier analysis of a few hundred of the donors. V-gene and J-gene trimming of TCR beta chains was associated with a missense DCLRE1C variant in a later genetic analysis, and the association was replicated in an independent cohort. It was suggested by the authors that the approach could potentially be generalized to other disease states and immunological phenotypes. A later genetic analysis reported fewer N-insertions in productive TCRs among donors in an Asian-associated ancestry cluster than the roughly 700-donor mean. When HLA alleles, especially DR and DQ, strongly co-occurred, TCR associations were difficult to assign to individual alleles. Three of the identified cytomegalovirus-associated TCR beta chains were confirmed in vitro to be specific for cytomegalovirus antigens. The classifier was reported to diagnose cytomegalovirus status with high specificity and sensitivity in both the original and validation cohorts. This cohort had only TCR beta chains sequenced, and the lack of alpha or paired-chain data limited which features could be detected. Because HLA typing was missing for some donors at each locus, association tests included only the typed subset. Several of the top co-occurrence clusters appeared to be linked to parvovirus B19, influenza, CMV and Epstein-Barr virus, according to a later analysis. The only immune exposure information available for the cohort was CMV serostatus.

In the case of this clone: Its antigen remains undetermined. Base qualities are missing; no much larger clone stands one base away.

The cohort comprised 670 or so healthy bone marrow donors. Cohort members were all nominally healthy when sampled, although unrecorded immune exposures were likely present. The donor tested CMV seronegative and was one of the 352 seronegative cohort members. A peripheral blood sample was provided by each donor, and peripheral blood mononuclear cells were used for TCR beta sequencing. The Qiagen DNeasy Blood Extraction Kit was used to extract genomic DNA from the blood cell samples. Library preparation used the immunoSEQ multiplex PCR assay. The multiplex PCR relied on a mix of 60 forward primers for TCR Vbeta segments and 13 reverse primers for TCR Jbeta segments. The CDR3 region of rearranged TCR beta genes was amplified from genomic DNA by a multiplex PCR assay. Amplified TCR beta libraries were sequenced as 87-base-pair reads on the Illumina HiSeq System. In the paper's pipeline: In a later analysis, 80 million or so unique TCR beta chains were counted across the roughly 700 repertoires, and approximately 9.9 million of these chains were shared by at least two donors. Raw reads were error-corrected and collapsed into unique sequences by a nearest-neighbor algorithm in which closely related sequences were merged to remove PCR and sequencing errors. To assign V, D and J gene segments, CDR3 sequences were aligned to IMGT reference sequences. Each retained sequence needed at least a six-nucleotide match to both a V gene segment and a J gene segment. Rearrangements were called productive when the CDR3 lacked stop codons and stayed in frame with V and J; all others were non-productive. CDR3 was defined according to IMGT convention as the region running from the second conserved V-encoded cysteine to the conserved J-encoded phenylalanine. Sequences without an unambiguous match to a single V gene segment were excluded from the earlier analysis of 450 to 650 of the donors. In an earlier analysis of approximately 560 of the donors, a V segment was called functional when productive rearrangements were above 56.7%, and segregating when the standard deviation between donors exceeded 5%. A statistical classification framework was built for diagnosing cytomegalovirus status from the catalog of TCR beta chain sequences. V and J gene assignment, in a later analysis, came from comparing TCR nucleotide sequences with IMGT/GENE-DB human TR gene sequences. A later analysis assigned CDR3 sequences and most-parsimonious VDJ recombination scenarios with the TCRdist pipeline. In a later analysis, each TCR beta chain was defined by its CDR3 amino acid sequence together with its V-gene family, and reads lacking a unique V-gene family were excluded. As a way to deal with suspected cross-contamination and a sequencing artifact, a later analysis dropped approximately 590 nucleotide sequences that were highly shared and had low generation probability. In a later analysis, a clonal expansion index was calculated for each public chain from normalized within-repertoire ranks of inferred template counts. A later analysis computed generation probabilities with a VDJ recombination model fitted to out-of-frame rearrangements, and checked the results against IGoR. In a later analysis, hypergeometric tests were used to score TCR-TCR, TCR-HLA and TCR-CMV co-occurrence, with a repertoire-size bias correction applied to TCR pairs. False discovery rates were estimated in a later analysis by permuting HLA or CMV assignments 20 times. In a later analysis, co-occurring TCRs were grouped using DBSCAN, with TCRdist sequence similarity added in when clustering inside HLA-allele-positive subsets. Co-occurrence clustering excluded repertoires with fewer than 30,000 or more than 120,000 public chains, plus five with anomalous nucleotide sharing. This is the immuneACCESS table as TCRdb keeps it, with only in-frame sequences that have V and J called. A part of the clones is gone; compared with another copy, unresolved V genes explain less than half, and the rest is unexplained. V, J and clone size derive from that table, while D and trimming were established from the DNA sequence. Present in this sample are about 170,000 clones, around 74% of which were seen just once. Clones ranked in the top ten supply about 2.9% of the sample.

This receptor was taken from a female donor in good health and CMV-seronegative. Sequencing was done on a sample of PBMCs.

The CDR3 is CACTSGRAREQFF. At the DNA level, the sequence is TGTGCCTGCACTAGCGGGAGGGCTCGGGAGCAGTTCTTC. The chain was built from TRBV19 and TRBJ2-1; 13 bases in between match TRBD2. V loses 11 bases at its end and J loses 10 bases; junction bases beyond the gene matches: 8. Inclusive of the bounding cysteine and phenylalanine, the CDR3 is 13 residues long. The kept DNA is CDR3 alone, 39 bases in frame from the first base. Based on the germline V gene (reference sequence), the CDR1 and CDR2 sequences are LNHDA and SQIVND.